Shown below are 11 T cell receptor beta chains from a single sample sequenced in a study of technical replicates of blood from a handful of donors. Data came from immunoSEQ multiplex PCR; TCRdb stores just in-frame clones and leaves some out. Of around 81,000 clones in the sample, approximately 75% were seen once. The specimen was PBMCs. The receptors were sampled from a human donor in good health. Some clones in this sample may be carry-over from other donors' samples.

The V and J genes are TRBV7-2 and TRBJ1-2, with D uncertain. Germline lookup yields CDR1 SGHTA and CDR2 FQGNSA. The V and J ends lost 0 bases and 11 bases respectively, with 7 bases between them. The CDR3 is 11 amino acids. For the CDR3, the DNA is TGTGCCAGCAGCTTAGCCACAGCATACACCTTC. Protein product: CASSLATAYTF.

V and J are TRBV18 and TRBJ2-2; 10 nucleotides align to TRBD1. Germline loops: CDR1 KGHSH, CDR2 LQKENI. V lost 1 base, J lost 6 bases, and 5 bases stayed unmatched. The CDR3 runs 16 residues. The CDR3 sequence is CASSPRRQGAAGELFF. The CDR3 nucleotides are TGTGCCAGCTCACCACGTCGACAGGGGGCGGCCGGGGAGCTGTTTTTT.

The gene calls are TRBV4-1 and TRBJ1-1, with 10 bases lining up with TRBD1. Unmatched junction bases numbered 4, after V lost 2 bases and J lost 7 bases. The V gene's germline CDR1 is MGHRA and CDR2 YSYEKL. The CDR3 consists of 14 residues. CDR3 bases: TGCGCCAGCAGCCAAAGACAGGGGGCGGGTGAAGCTTTCTTT. It translates to CASSQRQGAGEAFF.

This chain connects TRBV19 to TRBJ2-1; D not certain. V dropped 9 bases and J dropped 9 bases, with 15 bases sitting between them. Germline V gene data show CDR1 as LNHDA and CDR2 as SQIVND (reference sequence). This CDR3 comprises 12 residues. The CDR3 is CASTDIYAEQFF. The CDR3 DNA sequence: TGTGCCAGCACCGACATCTATGCTGAGCAGTTCTTC.

This clone appeared a single time. The V call is TRBV7-4, the J call TRBJ1-5, with 7 nucleotides matching TRBD1. Germline values: CDR1 SGHVT, CDR2 SQSDAQ. J gave up 2 bases and V 8 bases, and 18 bases lay outside the gene matches. The CDR3 runs to 18 residues. CDR3 loop: CASLRDGELGQRNQPQHF. The DNA of the CDR3 is TGTGCCAGCCTTAGGGATGGGGAGTTGGGACAGCGCAATCAGCCCCAGCATTTT.

The chain employs TRBV2 and TRBJ2-5; D perhaps matches TRBD2 (5 bases). V was cut by 8 bases and J by 5 bases, with 12 bases left in between. Looked up from germline, CDR1 is SNHLY and CDR2 is FYNNEI. The CDR3 runs 12 residues. CDR3 DNA sequence: TGTGCCAGCCGGGGAGATGGGGAGACCCAGTACTTC. It yields the protein CASRGDGETQYF.

A single count supports this clone. V is TRBV30 and J is TRBJ2-1; possibly TRBD2 for D (6 bases). The V end lost 0 bases, the J end lost 7 bases, and 10 bases lay between the germline ends. The CDR3 is made up of 13 amino acids. Germline CDR1 and CDR2: GTSNPN and SVGIG (reference sequence). The CDR3 DNA reads TGTGCCTGGAGTGTCGTGGGAGGTAATGAGCAGTTCTTC. It is translated as CAWSVVGGNEQFF.

The V call is TRBV29-1, the J call TRBJ1-5; 8 nucleotides agree with TRBD1. This CDR3 has 13 residues. Losses at the gene ends were 5 bases for V and 11 bases for J; bases not matched to a gene: 11. Germline lookup yields CDR1 SQVTM and CDR2 ANQGSEA. The CDR3 region has the DNA TGCAGCGTTATAGGACAGGGCGATACGGCCCAGCATTTT. This sequence encodes CSVIGQGDTAQHF.

This chain links TRBV6-5 with TRBJ1-2, with D uncertain. With 5 bases removed from V and 4 bases from J, the gap between germline ends came to 11 bases. The CDR3 consists of 13 residues. The germline V gene has CDR1 MNHEY and CDR2 SVGAGI. The CDR3 loop is CASSAREGYGYTF. CDR3 in DNA: TGTGCCAGCAGTGCGAGGGAGGGCTATGGCTACACCTTC.

This rearrangement joins TRBV19 to TRBJ2-1; 10 bases are shared with TRBD2. The V segment lost 1 base and the J segment 8 bases; nucleotides outside the gene matches: 8. The CDR3 contains 16 residues. The V gene's germline CDR1 is LNHDA and CDR2 SQIVND (reference sequence). The CDR3 loop reads CASSIVTGLAVYEQFF. CDR3 in DNA: TGTGCCAGTAGTATAGTGACCGGACTAGCGGTTTATGAGCAGTTCTTC.

The genes are TRBV5-1 and TRBJ2-4; 12 bases line up with TRBD2. The CDR3 has 18 residues. CDR1 is SGHRS and CDR2 is YFSETQ in the germline V gene. Trimming cost V 0 bases and J 1 base; bases outside gene matches: 5. CDR3 sequence (DNA): TGCGCCAGCAGCTTGGAGCTAGCGGGGGGGCCGGCCAAAAACATTCAGTACTTC. It is translated as CASSLELAGGPAKNIQYF.